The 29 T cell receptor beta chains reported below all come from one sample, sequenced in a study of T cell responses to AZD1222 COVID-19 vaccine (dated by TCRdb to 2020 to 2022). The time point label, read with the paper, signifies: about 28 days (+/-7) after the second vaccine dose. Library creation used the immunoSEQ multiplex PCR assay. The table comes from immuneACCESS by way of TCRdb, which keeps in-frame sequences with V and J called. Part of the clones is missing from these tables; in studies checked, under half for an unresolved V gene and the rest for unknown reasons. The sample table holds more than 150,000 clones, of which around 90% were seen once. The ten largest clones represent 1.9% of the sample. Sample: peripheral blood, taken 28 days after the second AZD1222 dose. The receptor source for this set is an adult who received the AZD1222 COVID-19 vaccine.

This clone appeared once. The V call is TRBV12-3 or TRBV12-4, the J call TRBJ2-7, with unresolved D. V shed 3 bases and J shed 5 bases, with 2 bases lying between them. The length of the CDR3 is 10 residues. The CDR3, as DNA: TGTGCCAGCAGTTTGGACGAGCAGTACTTC. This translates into CASSLDEQYF.

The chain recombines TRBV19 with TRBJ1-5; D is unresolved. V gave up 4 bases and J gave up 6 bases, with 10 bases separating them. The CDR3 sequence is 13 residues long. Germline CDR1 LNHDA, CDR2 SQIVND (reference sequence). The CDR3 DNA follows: TGTGCCAGTAGTACCACCCCCAGTCAGCCCCAGCATTTT. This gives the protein CASSTTPSQPQHF. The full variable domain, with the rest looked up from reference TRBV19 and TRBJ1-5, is DGGITQSPKYLFRKEGQNVTLSCEQNLNHDAMYWYRQDPGQGLRLIYYSQIVNDFQKGDIAEGYSVSREKKESFPLTVTSAQKNPTAFYLCASSTTPSQPQHFGDGTRLSIL.

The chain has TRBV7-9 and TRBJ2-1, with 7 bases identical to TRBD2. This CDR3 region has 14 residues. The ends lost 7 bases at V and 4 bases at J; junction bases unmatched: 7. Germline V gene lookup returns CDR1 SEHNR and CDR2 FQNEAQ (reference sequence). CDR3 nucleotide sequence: TGTGCCAGCACCAATAGCGGGTCTTACAATGAGCAGTTCTTC. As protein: CASTNSGSYNEQFF.

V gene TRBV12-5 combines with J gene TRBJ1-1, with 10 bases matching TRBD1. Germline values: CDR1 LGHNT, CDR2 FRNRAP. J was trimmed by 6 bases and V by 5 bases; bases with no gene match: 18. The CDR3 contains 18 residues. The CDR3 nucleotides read TGTGCTAGTGGTGGAGTAACTCCGGGACAGGGGATTAAGGCTGAAGCTTTCTTT. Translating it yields CASGGVTPGQGIKAEAFF.

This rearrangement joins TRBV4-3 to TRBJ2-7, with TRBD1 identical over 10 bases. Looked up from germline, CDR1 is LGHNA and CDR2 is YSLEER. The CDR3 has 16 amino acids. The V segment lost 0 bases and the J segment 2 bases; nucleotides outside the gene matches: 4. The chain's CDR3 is CASSQEDRGITYEQYF. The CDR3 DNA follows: TGCGCCAGCAGCCAAGAGGACAGGGGGATTACCTACGAGCAGTACTTC.

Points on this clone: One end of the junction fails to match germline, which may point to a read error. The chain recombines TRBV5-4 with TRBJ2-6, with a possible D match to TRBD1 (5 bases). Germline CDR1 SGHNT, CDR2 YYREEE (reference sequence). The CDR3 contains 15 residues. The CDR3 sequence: CAGSPDSSGANVLTF. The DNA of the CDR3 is TGTGCCGGCAGCCCCGACAGCTCTGGGGCCAACGTCCTGACTTTC. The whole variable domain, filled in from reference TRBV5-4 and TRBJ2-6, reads ETGVTQSPTHLIKTRGQQVTLRCSSQSGHNTVSWYQQALGQGPQFIFQYYREEENGRGNFPPRFSGLQFPNYSSELNVNALELDDSALYLCAGSPDSSGANVLTFGAGSRLTVL.

The CDR3 DNA reads as TGTGCCAGCAGCACAATGCGTGGTGTCGAAAAACTGTTTTTT. This gives the protein CASSTMRGVEKLFF. V gene TRBV28 combines with J gene TRBJ1-4; D uncertain. Trimming removed 6 bases at V and 8 bases at J, with 16 bases between. The CDR3 covers 14 residues. Germline CDR1 MDHEN, CDR2 SYDVKM.

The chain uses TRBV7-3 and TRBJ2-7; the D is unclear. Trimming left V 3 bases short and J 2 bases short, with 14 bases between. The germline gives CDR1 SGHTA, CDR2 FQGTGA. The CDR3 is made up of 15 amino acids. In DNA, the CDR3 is TGTGCCAGCAGCTTGTCCAGCCTTTCAGCCTACGAGCAGTACTTC. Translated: CASSLSSLSAYEQYF. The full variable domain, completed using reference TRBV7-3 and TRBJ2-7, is GAGVSQTPSNKVTEKGKYVELRCDPISGHTALYWYRQSLGQGPEFLIYFQGTGAADDSGLPNDRFFAVRPEGSVSTLKIQRTERGDSAVYLCASSLSSLSAYEQYFGPGTRLTVT.

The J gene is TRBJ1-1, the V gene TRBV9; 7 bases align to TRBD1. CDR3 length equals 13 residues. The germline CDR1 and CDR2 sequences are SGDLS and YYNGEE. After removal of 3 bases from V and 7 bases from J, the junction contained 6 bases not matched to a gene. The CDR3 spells CASSADRASEAFF. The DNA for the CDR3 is TGTGCCAGCAGCGCTGACAGGGCCAGTGAAGCTTTCTTT.

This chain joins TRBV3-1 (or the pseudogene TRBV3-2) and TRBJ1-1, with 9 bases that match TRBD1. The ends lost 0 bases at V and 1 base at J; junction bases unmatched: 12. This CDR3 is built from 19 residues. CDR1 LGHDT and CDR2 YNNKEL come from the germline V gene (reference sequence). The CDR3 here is CASSQDRGTGRFSNTEAFF. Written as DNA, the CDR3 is TGTGCCAGCAGCCAAGATCGAGGGACAGGGAGGTTCTCGAACACTGAAGCTTTCTTT.

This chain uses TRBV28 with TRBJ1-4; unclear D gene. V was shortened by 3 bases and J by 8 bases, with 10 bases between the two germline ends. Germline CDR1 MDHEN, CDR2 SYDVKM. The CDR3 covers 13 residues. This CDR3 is CASSLAGYEKLFF. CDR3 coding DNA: TGTGCCAGCAGTTTGGCAGGATACGAAAAACTGTTTTTT.

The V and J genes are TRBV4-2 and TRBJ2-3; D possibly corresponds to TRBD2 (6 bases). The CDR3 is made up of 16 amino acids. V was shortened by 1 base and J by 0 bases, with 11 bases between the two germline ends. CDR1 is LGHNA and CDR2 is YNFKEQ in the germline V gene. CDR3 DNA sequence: TGTGCCAGCAGCCAAGTGAGCGGGTCTAGCACAGATACGCAGTATTTT. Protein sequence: CASSQVSGSSTDTQYF.

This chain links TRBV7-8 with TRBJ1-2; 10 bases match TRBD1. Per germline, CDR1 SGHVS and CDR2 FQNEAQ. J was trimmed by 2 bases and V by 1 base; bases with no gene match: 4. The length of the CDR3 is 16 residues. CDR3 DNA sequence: TGTGCCAGCAGCTTAGTTCCGACAGGGGGCAACTATGGCTACACCTTC. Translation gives CASSLVPTGGNYGYTF. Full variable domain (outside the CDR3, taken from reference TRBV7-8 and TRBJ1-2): GAGVSQSPRYKVAKRGQDVALRCDPISGHVSLFWYQQALGQGPEFLTYFQNEAQLDKSGLPSDRFFAERPEGSVSTLKIQRTQQEDSAVYLCASSLVPTGGNYGYTFGSGTRLTVV.

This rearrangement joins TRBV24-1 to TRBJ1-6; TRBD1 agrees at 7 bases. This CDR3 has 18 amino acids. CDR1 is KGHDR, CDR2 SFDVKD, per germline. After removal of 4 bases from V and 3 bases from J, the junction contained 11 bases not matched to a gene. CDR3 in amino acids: CATSDPNRGDDYNSPLHF. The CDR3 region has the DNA TGTGCCACCAGTGACCCTAACAGGGGCGATGACTATAATTCACCCCTCCACTTT.

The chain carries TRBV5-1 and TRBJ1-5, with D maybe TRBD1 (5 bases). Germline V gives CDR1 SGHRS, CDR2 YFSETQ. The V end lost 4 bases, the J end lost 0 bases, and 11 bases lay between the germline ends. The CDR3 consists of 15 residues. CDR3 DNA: TGCGCCAGCAGCGAAACAGGTTATAGCAATCAGCCCCAGCATTTT. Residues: CASSETGYSNQPQHF. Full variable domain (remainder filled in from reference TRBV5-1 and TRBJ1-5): KAGVTQTPRYLIKTRGQQVTLSCSPISGHRSVSWYQQTPGQGLQFLFEYFSETQRNKGNFPGRFSGRQFSNSRSEMNVSTLELGDSALYLCASSETGYSNQPQHFGDGTRLSIL.

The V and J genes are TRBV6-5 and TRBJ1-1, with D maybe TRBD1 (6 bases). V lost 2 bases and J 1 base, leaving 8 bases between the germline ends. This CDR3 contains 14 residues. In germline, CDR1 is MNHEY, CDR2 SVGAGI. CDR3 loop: CASSYRGQNTEAFF. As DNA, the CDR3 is TGTGCCAGCAGTTACCGGGGACAGAACACTGAAGCTTTCTTT.

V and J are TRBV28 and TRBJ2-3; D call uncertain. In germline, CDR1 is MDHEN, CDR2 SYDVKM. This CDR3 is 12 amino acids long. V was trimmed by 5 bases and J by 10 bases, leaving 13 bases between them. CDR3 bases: TGTGCCAGCAGTCCCCCCAGCTTCGCGCAGTATTTT. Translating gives CASSPPSFAQYF.

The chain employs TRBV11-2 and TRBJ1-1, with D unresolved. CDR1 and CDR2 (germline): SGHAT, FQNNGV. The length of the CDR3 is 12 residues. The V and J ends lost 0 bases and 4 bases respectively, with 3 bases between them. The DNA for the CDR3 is TGTGCCAGCAGCTTAGATCGCACTGAAGCTTTCTTT. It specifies CASSLDRTEAFF. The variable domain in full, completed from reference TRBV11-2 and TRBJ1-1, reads EAGVAQSPRYKIIEKRQSVAFWCNPISGHATLYWYQQILGQGPKLLIQFQNNGVVDDSQLPKDRFSAERLKGVDSTLKIQPAKLEDSAVYLCASSLDRTEAFFGQGTRLTVV.

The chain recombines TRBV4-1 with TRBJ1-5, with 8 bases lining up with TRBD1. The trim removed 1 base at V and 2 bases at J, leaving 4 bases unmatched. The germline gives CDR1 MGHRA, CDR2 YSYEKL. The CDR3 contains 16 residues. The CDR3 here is CASSQALDRGNQPQHF. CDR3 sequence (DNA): TGCGCCAGCAGCCAAGCATTGGACAGGGGCAATCAGCCCCAGCATTTT.

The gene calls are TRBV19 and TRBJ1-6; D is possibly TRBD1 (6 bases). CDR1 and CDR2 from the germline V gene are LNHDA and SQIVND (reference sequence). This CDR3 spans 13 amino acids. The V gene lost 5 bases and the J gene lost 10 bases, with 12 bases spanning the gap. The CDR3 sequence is CASSPGTPSPLHF. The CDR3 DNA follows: TGTGCCAGTAGTCCCGGGACACCCTCACCCCTCCACTTT. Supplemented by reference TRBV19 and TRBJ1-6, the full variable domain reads DGGITQSPKYLFRKEGQNVTLSCEQNLNHDAMYWYRQDPGQGLRLIYYSQIVNDFQKGDIAEGYSVSREKKESFPLTVTSAQKNPTAFYLCASSPGTPSPLHFGNGTRLTVT.

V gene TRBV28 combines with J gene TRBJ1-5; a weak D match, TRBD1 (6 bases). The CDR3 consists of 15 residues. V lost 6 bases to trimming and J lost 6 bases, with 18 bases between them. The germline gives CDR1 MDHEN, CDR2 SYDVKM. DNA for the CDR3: TGTGCCAGCAGGGGGGCCACCTTGGGTATTCAGCCCCAGCATTTT. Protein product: CASRGATLGIQPQHF. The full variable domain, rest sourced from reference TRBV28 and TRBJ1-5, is DVKVTQSSRYLVKRTGEKVFLECVQDMDHENMFWYRQDPGLGLRLIYFSYDVKMKEKGDIPEGYSVSREKKERFSLILESASTNQTSMYLCASRGATLGIQPQHFGDGTRLSIL.

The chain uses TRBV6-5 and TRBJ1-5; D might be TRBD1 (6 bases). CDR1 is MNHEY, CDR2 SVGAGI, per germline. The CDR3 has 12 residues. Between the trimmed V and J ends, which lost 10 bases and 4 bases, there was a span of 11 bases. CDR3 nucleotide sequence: TGTGCCACCCAGGGGAGTAATCAGCCCCAGCATTTT. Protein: CATQGSNQPQHF.

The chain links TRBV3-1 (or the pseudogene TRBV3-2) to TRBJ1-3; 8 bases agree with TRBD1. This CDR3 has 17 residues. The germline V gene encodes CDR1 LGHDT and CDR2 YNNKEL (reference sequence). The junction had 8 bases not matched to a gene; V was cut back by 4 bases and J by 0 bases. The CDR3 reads CASSLIYTGGSGNTIYF. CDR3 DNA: TGTGCCAGCAGCCTAATATACACAGGGGGCTCTGGAAACACCATATATTTT.

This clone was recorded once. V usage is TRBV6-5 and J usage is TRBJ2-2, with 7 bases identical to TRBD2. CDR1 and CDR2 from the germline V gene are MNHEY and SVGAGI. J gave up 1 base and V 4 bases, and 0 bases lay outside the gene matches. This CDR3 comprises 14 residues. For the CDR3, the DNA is TGTGCCAGCAGTTTAGCGGGGAACACCGGGGAGCTGTTTTTT. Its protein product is CASSLAGNTGELFF.

CDR3 sequence: CASRDRQGDSYEQYF. The CDR3 region has the DNA TGTGCCAGCAGGGATCGTCAGGGGGACTCCTACGAGCAGTACTTC. J is TRBJ2-7 and V is TRBV6-5, with 7 bases identical to TRBD1. J was trimmed by 0 bases and V by 6 bases; bases with no gene match: 8. This CDR3 comprises 15 residues. Germline lookup yields CDR1 MNHEY and CDR2 SVGAGI.

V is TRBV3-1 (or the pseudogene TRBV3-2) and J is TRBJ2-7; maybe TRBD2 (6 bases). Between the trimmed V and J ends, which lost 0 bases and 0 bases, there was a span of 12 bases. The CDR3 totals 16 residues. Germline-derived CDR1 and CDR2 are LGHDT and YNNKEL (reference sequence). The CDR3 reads CASSQDPERASYEQYF. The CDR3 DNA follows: TGTGCCAGCAGCCAAGATCCAGAGCGGGCCTCCTACGAGCAGTACTTC.

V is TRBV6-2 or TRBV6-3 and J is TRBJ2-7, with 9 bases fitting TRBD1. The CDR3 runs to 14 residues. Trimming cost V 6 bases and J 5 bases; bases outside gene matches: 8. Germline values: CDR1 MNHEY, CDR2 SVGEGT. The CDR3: CASSLGGQGNEQYF. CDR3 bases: TGTGCCAGCAGCCTCGGCGGACAGGGGAACGAGCAGTACTTC.

The CDR3 coding sequence is TGTGCCAGCAGCCAAGAGGGGGACGGAAGGTCCGAGCAGTACTTC. This encodes CASSQEGDGRSEQYF. The chain has TRBV4-2 and TRBJ2-7; D may correspond to TRBD1 or TRBD2 (5 bases each). The CDR3 runs to 15 residues. Trimming cost V 0 bases and J 6 bases, with 15 bases left between them. The germline V gene has CDR1 LGHNA and CDR2 YNFKEQ.

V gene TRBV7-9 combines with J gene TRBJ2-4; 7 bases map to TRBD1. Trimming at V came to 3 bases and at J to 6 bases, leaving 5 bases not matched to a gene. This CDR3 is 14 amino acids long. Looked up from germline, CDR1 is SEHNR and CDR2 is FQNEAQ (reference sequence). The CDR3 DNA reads TGTGCCAGCAGCTTTAATAACAGGGGAAACATTCAGTACTTC. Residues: CASSFNNRGNIQYF. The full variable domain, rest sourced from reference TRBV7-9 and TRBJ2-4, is DTGVSQNPRHKITKRGQNVTFRCDPISEHNRLYWYRQTLGQGPEFLTYFQNEAQLEKSRLLSDRFSAERPKGSFSTLEIQRTEQGDSAMYLCASSFNNRGNIQYFGAGTRLSVL.